Detailed here is one T cell receptor (beta chain). This specimen belongs to a study of blood T cell repertoires in COVID-19. The germline V gene has CDR1 GTSNPN and CDR2 SVGIG (reference sequence). V was pared by 6 bases and J by 1 base, with 2 bases of the junction left unmatched. The length of the CDR3 is 13 residues. Sequencing used immunoSEQ multiplex PCR; TCRdb keeps in-frame clones, though not all of them. Among 200,000 to 300,000 clones, approximately 86% were seen once, and the ten largest hold approximately 2.4%. The sequence was obtained from a young woman who had recovered from COVID-19. Sequencing was done on a sample of PBMCs or T cells enriched from blood (not recorded which). V and J are TRBV30 and TRBJ2-2; 7 bases align to TRBD2. Here the CDR3 reads CACGGVNTGELFF. The CDR3 DNA sequence: TGTGCCTGTGGGGGGGTGAACACCGGGGAGCTGTTTTTT.